Below, 21 T cell receptor beta chains from the same sample are listed, as sequenced in a study of blood T cell repertoires in COVID-19 (dated by TCRdb to the early 2020s). The library was generated by the immunoSEQ multiplex PCR assay. What TCRdb holds here is the immuneACCESS table cut down to in-frame rearrangements. Part of the clones is not present; checked against another copy, under half of the missing clones reflect an unresolved V gene, and the others are unexplained. The sample table lists under 300,000 clones, more than 70% of them with a count of one. 0.99% of the sample belongs to the ten largest clones. Sample: peripheral blood. The receptor source for this set is a woman aged 40 to 49 who had recovered from COVID-19.

The J gene is TRBJ1-1, the V gene TRBV29-1, with a weak D call TRBD1 (6 bases). Per germline, CDR1 SQVTM and CDR2 ANQGSEA. V was cut by 7 bases and J by 3 bases, with 15 bases left in between. The CDR3 loop spans 13 amino acids. The CDR3 loop is CSAYYRVDTEAFF. In DNA form, the CDR3 reads TGCAGCGCCTACTACAGGGTTGACACTGAAGCTTTCTTT.

The chain couples TRBV6-2 or TRBV6-3 to TRBJ2-3; no clear D gene. V shed 1 base and J shed 7 bases, with 12 bases lying between them. The CDR3 sequence is 14 residues long. From germline, CDR1 is MNHEY and CDR2 SVGEGT. The chain's CDR3 is CASSYLAFSNTQYF. Written as DNA, the CDR3 is TGTGCCAGCAGTTACTTGGCATTTTCCAATACGCAGTATTTT.

The chain links TRBV19 to TRBJ2-6; 8 bases are a match to TRBD1. This CDR3 has 19 amino acids. The V and J ends lost 2 bases and 3 bases, in that order; junction bases with no gene match: 12. The V gene's germline CDR1 is LNHDA and CDR2 SQIVND (reference sequence). The CDR3 is CASSITRDRYWRGANVLTF. The CDR3 nucleotides read TGTGCCAGTAGTATAACCCGGGACAGGTATTGGCGTGGGGCCAACGTCCTGACTTTC.

V usage is TRBV18 and J usage is TRBJ1-2; the D gene is possibly TRBD1 (5 bases). CDR3 length equals 15 residues. Germline V gives CDR1 KGHSH, CDR2 LQKENI. Between the trimmed V and J ends, which lost 2 bases and 2 bases, there was a span of 12 bases. In nucleotides, the CDR3 is TGTGCCAGCTCACCAGGGGCAGGGCCGAACTATGGCTACACCTTC. This translates into CASSPGAGPNYGYTF. Full variable domain (outside the CDR3, taken from reference TRBV18 and TRBJ1-2): NAGVMQNPRHLVRRRGQEARLRCSPMKGHSHVYWYRQLPEEGLKFMVYLQKENIIDESGMPKERFSAEFPKEGPSILRIQQVVRGDSAAYFCASSPGAGPNYGYTFGSGTRLTVV.

The rearrangement uses TRBV9 and TRBJ1-4, with TRBD1 identical over 10 bases. Losses at the gene ends were 5 bases for V and 0 bases for J; bases not matched to a gene: 13. The CDR3 has 19 amino acids. Germline assignment: CDR1 SGDLS and CDR2 YYNGEE. The CDR3 is CASSRERDRGDPTNEKLFF. The CDR3 coding sequence is TGTGCCAGCAGTCGGGAACGGGACAGGGGCGATCCAACTAATGAAAAACTGTTTTTT.

The gene calls are TRBV6-5 and TRBJ2-3; 10 bases agree with TRBD1. V dropped 7 bases and J dropped 5; count of bases not matched to a gene: 9. Germline CDR1 and CDR2: MNHEY and SVGAGI. The CDR3 loop spans 15 amino acids. CDR3 bases: TGTGCCAGCACCAAGGGACAGGGGTCTCGAGATACGCAGTATTTT. Its translation: CASTKGQGSRDTQYF.

Comments on this clone: Germline is not matched at one junction end, which may reflect a read error. The genes are TRBV9 and TRBJ1-2, with TRBD1 matching over 7 bases. Per germline, CDR1 SGDLS and CDR2 YYNGEE. The CDR3 is 14 amino acids. The CDR3 reads CASSGWEQGRGYGF. DNA of the CDR3: TGTGCCAGCAGCGGATGGGAACAGGGGCGAGGGTACGGCTTC.

The chain links TRBV19 to TRBJ2-2, with unresolved D. The V and J ends lost 7 bases and 4 bases respectively, with 10 bases between them. The CDR3 is 13 residues long. Germline assignment: CDR1 LNHDA and CDR2 SQIVND (reference sequence). CDR3 residues: CASTTSGTGELFF. In DNA form, the CDR3 reads TGTGCCAGTACCACCTCGGGCACCGGGGAGCTGTTTTTT.

CDR3 region: CASSVGGGIHTGELFF. The CDR3 DNA sequence: TGTGCCAGCAGCGTAGGGGGAGGGATCCACACCGGGGAGCTGTTTTTT. The chain carries TRBV9 and TRBJ2-2; 7 nucleotides align to TRBD2. The CDR3 has 16 amino acids. V dropped 0 bases and J dropped 3; count of bases not matched to a gene: 5. Germline assignment: CDR1 SGDLS and CDR2 YYNGEE.

The chain carries TRBV21-1 and TRBJ2-7; the listed D gene, TRBD2, was not tested against the DNA. TRBV21-1 is annotated as a pseudogene. This CDR3 comprises 18 residues. This CDR3 is CASSKTTSGKGCSYEQYV. For the CDR3, the DNA is TGTGCCAGCAGCAAAACGACTAGCGGAAAAGGGTGCTCCTACGAGCAGTACGTC.

The rearrangement joins TRBV7-2 to TRBJ2-2; 12 bases match TRBD2. Germline V gives CDR1 SGHTA, CDR2 FQGNSA. The ends lost 6 bases at V and 5 bases at J; junction bases unmatched: 7. The CDR3 spans 16 residues. This CDR3 is CASRASGRAGTGELFF. The CDR3 DNA is TGTGCCAGCAGGGCTAGCGGGAGGGCGGGGACCGGGGAGCTGTTTTTT.

The chain combines TRBV29-1 with TRBJ2-3; 10 nucleotides match TRBD2. CDR1 is SQVTM and CDR2 is ANQGSEA in the germline V gene. The CDR3 is made up of 13 amino acids. With 5 bases clipped from V and 5 bases from J, the junction kept 4 bases outside the gene matches. The CDR3: CSVLAGAGDTQYF. CDR3 DNA: TGCAGCGTTCTAGCGGGAGCTGGAGATACGCAGTATTTT.

V gene TRBV10-3 combines with J gene TRBJ2-7, with D tentatively TRBD2 (6 bases). Deletions cut 4 bases from V and 2 bases from J, with 12 bases between. The germline V gene encodes CDR1 ENHRY and CDR2 SYGVKD. The CDR3 extends over 14 amino acids. In DNA form, the CDR3 reads TGTGCCATCAGTGGGGTTGGGGGGACCTACGAGCAGTACTTC. This sequence encodes CAISGVGGTYEQYF.

CDR3 coding DNA: TGTGCCAGCAGGGCGGGCCAGGACGACTACGAGCAGTACTTC. Encoded protein: CASRAGQDDYEQYF. The chain employs TRBV5-4 and TRBJ2-7; a weak D match, TRBD2 (5 bases). Looked up from germline, CDR1 is SGHNT and CDR2 is YYREEE (reference sequence). The V end lost 5 bases, the J end lost 3 bases, and 15 bases lay between the germline ends. This CDR3 has 14 residues.

This clone showed up just a few times. This chain uses TRBV9 with TRBJ2-1; 12 nucleotides line up with TRBD1. CDR3 length: 14 residues. CDR1 is SGDLS, CDR2 YYNGEE, per germline. J lost 12 bases, V lost 2 bases, and 6 bases had no gene match. The CDR3 is CASSVGTGGAGQFF. The CDR3, as DNA: TGTGCCAGCAGCGTGGGGACAGGGGGCGCCGGGCAGTTCTTC.

The V call is TRBV30, the J call TRBJ1-2; a weak D match, TRBD1 (6 bases). Per germline, CDR1 GTSNPN and CDR2 SVGIG (reference sequence). Trimming took off 8 bases at V and 7 bases at J, with 14 bases between the two ends. The CDR3 covers 11 residues. CDR3 residues: CARRDNRGYTF. In DNA form, the CDR3 reads TGTGCCCGCCGGGACAACCGTGGCTACACCTTC.

The chain links TRBV19 to TRBJ1-1, with 7 bases fitting TRBD1. Trimming removed 8 bases from V and 1 base from J; junction bases left unmatched: 4. In germline, CDR1 is LNHDA, CDR2 SQIVND (reference sequence). This CDR3 has 13 residues. The CDR3 spells CASRDRPNTEAFF. CDR3 nucleotide sequence: TGTGCCAGTCGGGACAGACCGAACACTGAAGCTTTCTTT.

The genes are TRBV6-4 and TRBJ1-1; possible D gene TRBD1, 6 bases. V gave up 3 bases and J gave up 1 base, with 6 bases separating them. The CDR3 totals 13 residues. Germline CDR1 MRHNA, CDR2 SNTAGT. The CDR3: CASSEGANTEAFF. Written as DNA, the CDR3 is TGTGCCAGCAGTGAGGGGGCGAACACTGAAGCTTTCTTT.

The J gene is TRBJ2-1, the V gene TRBV6-5, with 7 bases matching TRBD2. The CDR3 totals 16 residues. V lost 0 bases, J lost 7 bases, and 9 bases stayed unmatched. Germline V gives CDR1 MNHEY, CDR2 SVGAGI. In DNA form, the CDR3 reads TGTGCCAGCAGTTACTCGGGGGGGAGTGGGGGTAATGAGCAGTTCTTC. Translated, it gives CASSYSGGSGGNEQFF.

The rearrangement links TRBV4-3 to TRBJ1-1; D gene unclear. The V end lost 0 bases, the J end lost 1 base, and 9 bases lay between the germline ends. From germline, CDR1 is LGHNA and CDR2 YSLEER. This CDR3 contains 15 residues. In DNA form, the CDR3 reads TGCGCCAGCAGCCAAGATGGGCAGAGGAACACTGAAGCTTTCTTT. Translation gives CASSQDGQRNTEAFF.

The CDR3: CASRLTGEQYF. The CDR3 DNA reads TGTGCCAGCAGGCTAACGGGGGAGCAGTACTTC. The chain employs TRBV7-9 and TRBJ2-7, with D possibly matching TRBD2 (5 bases). Trimming cost V 6 bases and J 7 bases, with 10 bases left between them. The CDR3 has 11 amino acids. Germline values: CDR1 SEHNR, CDR2 FQNEAQ (reference sequence).